This is a list of T cell receptor beta chains from one sample in a study of shared clonotypes between healthy human individuals. Repertoires were generated with immunoSEQ multiplex PCR, while TCRdb's copy carries only in-frame clones and drops some. Here the sample spans around 2,100,000 clones, roughly 95% being singletons. The sequenced sample was naive CD8+ T cells sorted from blood. The receptors derive from a man aged 18 to 29 in good health. Each CDR3 is given with its conserved first and last residue. Each record gives: V gene, J gene, clone size, D gene, CDR3 protein, CDR3 DNA. D genes are given only for firm matches. Clone size, where shown, is once, few, many, or a class for clones that have expanded.

TRBV27	TRBJ2-7	NA	TRBD1	CASSSRQGAEYEQYF	TGTGCCAGCAGTTCAAGACAGGGGGCGGAGTACGAGCAGTACTTC
TRBV4-3	TRBJ2-7	NA	NA	CASSQVQDTIYEQYF	TGCGCCAGCAGCCAAGTCCAGGACACCATCTACGAGCAGTACTTC
TRBV9	TRBJ2-1	NA	TRBD2	CASGGSSYNEQFF	TGTGCCTCGGGAGGGTCGTCCTACAATGAGCAGTTCTTC
TRBV27	TRBJ1-1	NA	TRBD1	CASSSHSTGMNTEAFF	TGTGCCAGCAGTTCTCATTCGACAGGGATGAACACTGAAGCTTTCTTT
TRBV2	TRBJ2-3	NA	NA	CASRDQDTQYF	TGTGCCAGCCGTGATCAAGATACGCAGTATTTT
TRBV27	TRBJ2-7	NA	NA	CASSLSFSSYEQYF	TGTGCCAGCAGTTTATCATTTAGCTCCTACGAGCAGTACTTC
TRBV14	TRBJ1-1	NA	NA	CASSQGVWGNTEAFF	TGTGCCAGCAGCCAAGGCGTGTGGGGAAACACTGAAGCTTTCTTT
TRBV6-1	TRBJ2-2	NA	NA	CASRQLTGELFF	TGTGCCAGCAGACAATTGACCGGGGAGCTGTTTTTT
TRBV9	TRBJ2-7	NA	NA	CASSVADGPYEQYF	TGTGCCAGCAGCGTAGCCGACGGGCCCTACGAGCAGTACTTC
TRBV27	TRBJ2-7	NA	NA	CASSFRDSSYEQYF	TGTGCCAGCAGTTTTAGGGATAGCTCCTACGAGCAGTACTTC
TRBV7-9	TRBJ2-3	NA	NA	CASIPPLTTEYGSTDTQYF	TGTGCCAGCATCCCCCCACTCACGACGGAGTATGGAAGCACAGATACGCAGTATTTT
TRBV27	TRBJ1-5	once	NA	CASGIWRDSNQPQHF	TGTGCCAGCGGTATTTGGCGGGATAGCAATCAGCCCCAGCATTTT
TRBV5-6	TRBJ2-7	NA	NA	CASSFDGTYEQYF	TGTGCCAGCAGCTTCGACGGGACCTACGAGCAGTACTTC
TRBV4-1	TRBJ1-1	NA	NA	CASSLTPNTEAFF	TGCGCCAGCAGCCTCACACCGAACACTGAAGCTTTCTTT
TRBV5-6	TRBJ2-1	NA	NA	CASSYDLNEQFF	TGTGCCAGCAGCTATGACCTCAATGAGCAGTTCTTC
TRBV9	TRBJ2-1	once	TRBD2	CASSVDLADYNEQFF	TGTGCCAGCAGCGTAGATCTAGCGGATTACAATGAGCAGTTCTTC
TRBV7-8	TRBJ2-5	NA	TRBD1	CASSLGGGGETQYF	TGTGCCAGCAGCTTAGGAGGGGGCGGAGAGACCCAGTACTTC
TRBV15	TRBJ2-7	NA	NA	CATSREADLYEQYF	TGTGCCACCAGCAGAGAGGCGGACCTCTACGAGCAGTACTTC
TRBV4-1	TRBJ2-7	NA	NA	CASSPQEGGSYEQYF	TGCGCCAGCAGCCCACAAGAGGGGGGATCCTACGAGCAGTACTTC
TRBV6-1	TRBJ2-5	once	NA	CASSETQGGGETQYF	TGTGCCAGCAGCGAAACCCAGGGGGGAGGTGAGACCCAGTACTTC
TRBV4-1	TRBJ2-3	NA	TRBD2	CASSQEVAGVPSTDTQYF	TGCGCCAGCAGCCAAGAGGTAGCGGGAGTGCCTAGCACAGATACGCAGTATTTT
TRBV7-8	TRBJ2-5	NA	TRBD1	CASSLIGQGETQYF	TGTGCCAGCAGCTTAATTGGACAGGGAGAGACCCAGTACTTC
TRBV28	TRBJ1-4	NA	NA	CASSPRGVVGVEKLFF	TGTGCCAGCAGCCCCAGGGGTGTTGTTGGGGTCGAAAAACTGTTTTTT
TRBV11-2	TRBJ1-4	NA	NA	CASSLESSANEKLFF	TGTGCCAGCAGCTTAGAATCTTCAGCTAATGAAAAACTGTTTTTT
TRBV9	TRBJ2-7	NA	NA	CASSPGPGYYEQYF	TGTGCCAGCAGCCCCGGGCCTGGGTATTACGAGCAGTACTTC
TRBV7-6	TRBJ1-6	NA	NA	CASSFLPGEDSPLHF	TGTGCCAGCAGCTTCTTACCCGGGGAGGACTCACCCCTCCACTTT
TRBV15	TRBJ2-2	NA	NA	CATSRERGTGELFF	TGTGCCACCAGCAGAGAGAGAGGCACCGGGGAGCTGTTTTTT
TRBV14	TRBJ2-1	NA	TRBD2	CASSHPLAGAYNEQFF	TGTGCCAGCAGCCACCCACTAGCGGGAGCGTACAATGAGCAGTTCTTC
TRBV5-6	TRBJ2-7	NA	NA	CASSLGTKPYEQYF	TGTGCCAGCAGCTTAGGGACCAAACCCTACGAGCAGTACTTC
TRBV25-1	TRBJ2-1	NA	NA	CASSGNRQFF	TGTGCCAGCAGTGGGAATAGGCAGTTCTTC
TRBV19	TRBJ2-7	NA	NA	CASWSGYEQYF	TGTGCCAGTTGGAGCGGCTACGAGCAGTACTTC
TRBV7-9	TRBJ2-7	NA	NA	CASSHTGSGYEQYF	TGTGCCAGCAGCCACACAGGGTCCGGGTACGAGCAGTACTTC
TRBV5-6	TRBJ2-7	NA	TRBD2	CASSWTTSGEQYF	TGTGCCAGCAGCTGGACGACTAGCGGAGAGCAGTACTTC
TRBV29-1	TRBJ2-7	NA	NA	CSVPGNSVSEQYF	TGCAGCGTGCCAGGTAATTCGGTTAGCGAGCAGTACTTC
TRBV27	TRBJ2-5	NA	TRBD1	CASSPVGTGEVETQYF	TGTGCCAGCAGTCCAGTCGGGACAGGGGAAGTGGAGACCCAGTACTTC
TRBV4-1	TRBJ2-4	NA	NA	CASSQEWQGKIMEINIQYF	TGCGCCAGCAGCCAAGAGTGGCAGGGGAAGATAATGGAGATAAACATTCAGTACTTC
TRBV14	TRBJ1-4	NA	NA	CASSQEGVSNEKLFF	TGTGCCAGCAGCCAAGAAGGAGTATCAAATGAAAAACTGTTTTTT
TRBV30	TRBJ2-2	NA	TRBD1	CAVYTETGGSAGELFF	TGTGCCGTATATACCGAGACAGGGGGTTCCGCCGGGGAGCTGTTTTTT
TRBV7-9	TRBJ2-7	NA	TRBD1	CASSSAGTGEEQYF	TGTGCCAGCAGCTCGGCCGGGACAGGGGAAGAGCAGTACTTC
TRBV6-5	TRBJ1-2	NA	NA	CASSYMRETNYGYTF	TGTGCCAGCAGTTACATGCGGGAAACTAACTATGGCTACACCTTC
TRBV7-8	TRBJ2-7	NA	NA	CASSLEGDLSYEQYF	TGTGCCAGCAGCTTAGAGGGGGATCTATCCTACGAGCAGTACTTC
TRBV4-3	TRBJ2-1	NA	NA	CASSQESPANNEQFF	TGCGCCAGCAGCCAAGAGTCGCCAGCCAACAATGAGCAGTTCTTC
TRBV13	TRBJ2-7	NA	NA	CASSSQGKYSYEQYF	TGTGCCAGCAGCTCGCAGGGGAAGTACTCCTACGAGCAGTACTTC
TRBV4-1	TRBJ2-7	NA	TRBD2	CASSQDLGGRAVHEQYF	TGCGCCAGCAGCCAAGATCTAGGCGGGAGGGCCGTACACGAGCAGTACTTC
TRBV27	TRBJ2-7	NA	TRBD1	CASSLARTGWEQYF	TGTGCCAGCAGTTTAGCGAGGACAGGGTGGGAGCAGTACTTC
TRBV18	TRBJ2-3	NA	NA	CASSHHPDGPDTQYF	TGTGCCAGCTCGCACCACCCGGACGGCCCAGATACGCAGTATTTT
TRBV6-5	TRBJ1-2	NA	NA	CASSYFEGAGGYTF	TGTGCCAGCAGTTACTTTGAGGGAGCAGGCGGCTACACCTTC
TRBV4-1	TRBJ2-7	NA	NA	CASSQQESSYEQYF	TGCGCCAGCAGCCAACAGGAAAGCTCCTACGAGCAGTACTTC
TRBV27	TRBJ2-7	NA	TRBD2	CASSLGREGRAYEQYF	TGTGCCAGCAGTTTAGGGCGGGAGGGCCGGGCCTACGAGCAGTACTTC
TRBV27	TRBJ1-5	NA	NA	CASSFGVSNQPQHF	TGTGCCAGCAGTTTCGGAGTTAGCAATCAGCCCCAGCATTTT
TRBV5-4	TRBJ2-3	NA	NA	CASSSERAPEGAQYF	TGTGCCAGCAGCTCGGAGCGGGCTCCTGAGGGGGCGCAGTATTTT
TRBV4-1	TRBJ1-1	NA	TRBD1	CASSLRSMTGDYTEAFF	TGCGCCAGCAGCTTACGGTCAATGACAGGGGATTACACTGAAGCTTTCTTT
TRBV19	TRBJ1-2	NA	TRBD1	CASVSRDRSYGYTF	TGTGCCAGTGTTTCCCGGGACAGATCTTATGGCTACACCTTC
TRBV4-1	TRBJ1-1	NA	TRBD1	CASSPGGEAFF	TGCGCCAGCAGCCCAGGGGGAGAGGCTTTCTTT
TRBV30	TRBJ2-7	NA	TRBD2	CAWEDGTRYEQYF	TGTGCCTGGGAAGACGGGACTAGATACGAGCAGTACTTC
TRBV6-1	TRBJ1-5	NA	TRBD1	CASSEGQGNGQPQHF	TGTGCCAGCAGTGAGGGACAGGGGAATGGCCAGCCCCAGCATTTT
TRBV19	TRBJ1-1	NA	TRBD1	CAVETGRTEAFF	TGTGCCGTTGAGACAGGGCGCACTGAAGCTTTCTTT
TRBV2	TRBJ2-1	NA	NA	CASSERAGSYNEQFF	TGTGCCAGCAGTGAAAGGGCGGGATCCTACAATGAGCAGTTCTTC
TRBV9	TRBJ2-3	NA	TRBD2	CASSLGGLGPDTQYF	TGTGCCAGCAGCTTAGGGGGACTAGGTCCAGATACGCAGTATTTT
TRBV10-2	TRBJ1-1	NA	NA	CASGGHLNTEAFF	TGCGCCAGCGGGGGACATTTGAACACTGAAGCTTTCTTT